This passage covers 10 T cell receptor beta chains from one sample sequenced in a study of OX40 agonist ivuxolimab in advanced cancers. TCRdb keeps only in-frame clones here, not all; method: immunoSEQ multiplex PCR. The sample has 70,000 to 95,000 clones; approximately 86% are singletons. The sequenced sample was CD4+ or CD8+ T cells sorted from blood, obtained in a trial of the OX40 agonist ivuxolimab. Receptor source: an adult with an advanced solid tumor such as melanoma, head and neck, liver or kidney cancer.

The sample holds one count of this clone. The chain links TRBV18 to TRBJ1-3, with TRBD1 identical over 7 bases. Per the germline V gene, CDR1 is KGHSH and CDR2 is LQKENI. V dropped 8 bases and J dropped 6; count of bases not matched to a gene: 10. This CDR3 has 14 amino acids. Written as DNA, the CDR3 is TGTGCCAGCCGACGGGAGACAGGGTTAAACACCATATATTTT. This translates into CASRRETGLNTIYF. The variable domain in full, completed from reference TRBV18 and TRBJ1-3, reads NAGVMQNPRHLVRRRGQEARLRCSPMKGHSHVYWYRQLPEEGLKFMVYLQKENIIDESGMPKERFSAEFPKEGPSILRIQQVVRGDSAAYFCASRRETGLNTIYFGEGSWLTVV.

The V gene is TRBV10-1, the J gene TRBJ2-2, with D perhaps matching TRBD1 (6 bases). V was trimmed by 6 bases and J by 1 base, leaving 9 bases between them. The length of the CDR3 is 14 residues. Looked up from germline, CDR1 is WNHNN and CDR2 is SYGVQD (reference sequence). The CDR3 protein is CASSRDMNTGELFF. CDR3 DNA sequence: TGCGCCAGCAGCCGGGACATGAACACCGGGGAGCTGTTTTTT.

The chain couples TRBV5-1 to TRBJ1-3, with D perhaps matching TRBD1 (5 bases). Germline V gene data show CDR1 as SGHRS and CDR2 as YFSETQ. The CDR3 length is 15 residues. Trimming stripped 0 bases from V and 0 bases from J, with 7 bases between. CDR3 nucleotide sequence: TGCGCCAGCAGCTTGGTTGGGGGCTCTGGAAACACCATATATTTT. It encodes CASSLVGGSGNTIYF.

The CDR3 DNA reads TGTGCCAGCAGCTTGCGACTCACAGGGAGAGAGACCCAGTACTTC. As protein: CASSLRLTGRETQYF. V usage is TRBV5-4 and J usage is TRBJ2-5; D perhaps matches TRBD1 (6 bases). Germline CDR1 reads SGHNT; CDR2 reads YYREEE (reference sequence). Trimming removed 1 base at V and 4 bases at J, with 14 bases between. CDR3 length: 15 residues.

The chain is built from TRBV28 and TRBJ2-1; TRBD1 agrees at 10 bases. V lost 4 bases, J lost 2 bases, and 2 bases stayed unmatched. Germline V gene lookup returns CDR1 MDHEN and CDR2 SYDVKM. This CDR3 has 15 residues. CDR3 in amino acids: CASSSGQGAYNEQFF. Written as DNA, the CDR3 is TGTGCCAGCAGTTCAGGACAGGGGGCCTACAATGAGCAGTTCTTC. Filled out from reference TRBV28 and TRBJ2-1, the complete variable domain reads DVKVTQSSRYLVKRTGEKVFLECVQDMDHENMFWYRQDPGLGLRLIYFSYDVKMKEKGDIPEGYSVSREKKERFSLILESASTNQTSMYLCASSSGQGAYNEQFFGPGTRLTVL.

J is TRBJ2-7 and V is TRBV7-8; 8 bases align to TRBD1. Per the germline V gene, CDR1 is SGHVS and CDR2 is FQNEAQ. After removal of 3 bases from V and 4 bases from J, the junction contained 5 bases not matched to a gene. There are 14 residues in the CDR3. The chain's CDR3 is CASSLDRERYEQYF. As DNA, the CDR3 is TGTGCCAGCAGCTTGGACAGGGAGCGGTACGAGCAGTACTTC.

The chain has TRBV9 and TRBJ2-2; D not certain. Trimming stripped 3 bases from V and 7 bases from J, with 16 bases between. This CDR3 has 15 residues. The germline V gene has CDR1 SGDLS and CDR2 YYNGEE. The CDR3 reads CASSASSLRVGELFF. The CDR3 DNA sequence: TGTGCCAGCAGCGCCTCGAGTCTACGTGTCGGGGAGCTGTTTTTT. Filled out from reference TRBV9 and TRBJ2-2, the complete variable domain reads DSGVTQTPKHLITATGQRVTLRCSPRSGDLSVYWYQQSLDQGLQFLIQYYNGEERAKGNILERFSAQQFPDLHSELNLSSLELGDSALYFCASSASSLRVGELFFGEGSRLTVL.

The rearrangement uses TRBV7-8 and TRBJ1-3; D not certain. With 4 bases removed from V and 3 bases from J, the gap between germline ends came to 4 bases. The CDR3 is made up of 12 amino acids. Germline V gene sequence: CDR1 SGHVS, CDR2 FQNEAQ. The CDR3 is CASSSNGNTIYF. DNA for the CDR3: TGTGCCAGCAGCTCTAATGGAAACACCATATATTTT.

The chain has TRBV19 and TRBJ1-1, with 7 bases identical to TRBD1. The trim removed 3 bases at V and 8 bases at J, leaving 3 bases unmatched. This CDR3 has 12 amino acids. In germline, CDR1 is LNHDA, CDR2 SQIVND (reference sequence). The CDR3 DNA follows: TGTGCCAGTAGTATTGGGACAGAGGAAGCTTTCTTT. Translating it yields CASSIGTEEAFF. Full variable domain (remainder filled in from reference TRBV19 and TRBJ1-1): DGGITQSPKYLFRKEGQNVTLSCEQNLNHDAMYWYRQDPGQGLRLIYYSQIVNDFQKGDIAEGYSVSREKKESFPLTVTSAQKNPTAFYLCASSIGTEEAFFGQGTRLTVV.

This sequence joins TRBV18 and TRBJ2-7; the D gene could be TRBD1 or TRBD2 (5 bases each). The CDR3 is 14 residues long. Germline lookup yields CDR1 KGHSH and CDR2 LQKENI. The ends were cut back, 1 base at V and 6 bases at J, with 13 bases in the middle. The CDR3 DNA sequence: TGTGCCAGCTCACCACGGGACGCAGGTGGCGAGCAGTACTTC. The encoded protein is CASSPRDAGGEQYF.